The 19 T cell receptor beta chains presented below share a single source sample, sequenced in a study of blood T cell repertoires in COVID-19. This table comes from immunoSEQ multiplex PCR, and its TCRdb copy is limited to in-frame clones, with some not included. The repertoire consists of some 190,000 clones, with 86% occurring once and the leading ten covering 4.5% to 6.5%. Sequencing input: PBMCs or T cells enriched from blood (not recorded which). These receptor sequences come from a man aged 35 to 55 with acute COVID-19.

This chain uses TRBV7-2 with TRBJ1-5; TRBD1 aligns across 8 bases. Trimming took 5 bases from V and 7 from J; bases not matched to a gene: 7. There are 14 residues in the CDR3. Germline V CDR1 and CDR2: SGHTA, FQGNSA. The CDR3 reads CASSLTGGYQPQHF. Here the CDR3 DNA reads TGTGCCAGCAGCCTAACAGGGGGATACCAGCCCCAGCATTTT.

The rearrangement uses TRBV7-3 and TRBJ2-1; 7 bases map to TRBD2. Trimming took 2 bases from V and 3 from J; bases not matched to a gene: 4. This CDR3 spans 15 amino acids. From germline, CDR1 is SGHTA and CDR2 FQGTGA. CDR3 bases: TGTGCCAGCAGCTTATCGGCGGGGGACTACAATGAGCAGTTCTTC. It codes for CASSLSAGDYNEQFF.

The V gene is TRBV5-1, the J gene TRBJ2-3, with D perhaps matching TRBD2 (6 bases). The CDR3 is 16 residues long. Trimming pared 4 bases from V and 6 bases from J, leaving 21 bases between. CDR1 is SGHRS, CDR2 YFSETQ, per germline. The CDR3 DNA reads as TGCGCCAGCAGCCCGGGGGTTTCAGCGAACGGCGATACGCAGTATTTT. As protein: CASSPGVSANGDTQYF.

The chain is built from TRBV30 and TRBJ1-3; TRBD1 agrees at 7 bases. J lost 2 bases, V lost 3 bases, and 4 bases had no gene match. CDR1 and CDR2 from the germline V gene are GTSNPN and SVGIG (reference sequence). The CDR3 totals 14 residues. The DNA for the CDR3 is TGTGCCTGGAGGACAGGGAATGCTGGAAACACCATATATTTT. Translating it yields CAWRTGNAGNTIYF.

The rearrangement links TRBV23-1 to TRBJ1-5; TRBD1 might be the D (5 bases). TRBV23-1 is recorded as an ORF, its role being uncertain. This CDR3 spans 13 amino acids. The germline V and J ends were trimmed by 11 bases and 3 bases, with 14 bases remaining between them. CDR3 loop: CARTSLPNQPQHF. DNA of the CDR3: TGCGCCCGGACATCCCTACCCAATCAGCCCCAGCATTTT.

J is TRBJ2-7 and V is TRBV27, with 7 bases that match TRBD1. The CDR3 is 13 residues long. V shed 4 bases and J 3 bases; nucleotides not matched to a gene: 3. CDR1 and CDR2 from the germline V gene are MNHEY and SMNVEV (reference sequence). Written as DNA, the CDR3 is TGTGCCAGCAGTTCGGCAGGGGGCTACGAGCAGTACTTC. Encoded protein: CASSSAGGYEQYF.

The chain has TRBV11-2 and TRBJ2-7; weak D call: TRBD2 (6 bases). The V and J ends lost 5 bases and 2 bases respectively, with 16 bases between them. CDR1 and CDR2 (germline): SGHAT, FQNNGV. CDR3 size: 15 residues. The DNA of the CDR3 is TGTGCCAGCAGCCCATCCTCGGGGGAAACCTACGAGCAGTACTTC. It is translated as CASSPSSGETYEQYF.

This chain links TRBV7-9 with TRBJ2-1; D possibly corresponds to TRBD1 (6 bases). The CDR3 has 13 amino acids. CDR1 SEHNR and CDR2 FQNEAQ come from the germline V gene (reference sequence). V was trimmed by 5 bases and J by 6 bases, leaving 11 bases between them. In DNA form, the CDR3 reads TGTGCCAGCAGCACACAGGGAACCAATGAGCAGTTCTTC. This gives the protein CASSTQGTNEQFF.

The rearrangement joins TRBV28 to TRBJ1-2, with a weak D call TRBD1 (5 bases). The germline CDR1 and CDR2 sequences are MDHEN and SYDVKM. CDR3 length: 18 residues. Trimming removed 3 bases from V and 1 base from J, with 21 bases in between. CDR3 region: CASSFGGTQGMGNYGYTF. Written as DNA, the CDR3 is TGTGCCAGCAGTTTCGGGGGGACCCAGGGCATGGGTAACTATGGCTACACCTTC.

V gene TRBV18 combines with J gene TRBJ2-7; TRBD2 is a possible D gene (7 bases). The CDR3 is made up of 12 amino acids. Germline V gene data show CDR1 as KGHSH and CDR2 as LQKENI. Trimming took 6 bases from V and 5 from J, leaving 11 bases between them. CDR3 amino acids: CASSPGGDEQYF. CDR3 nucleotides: TGTGCCAGCTCCCCGGGGGGCGACGAGCAGTACTTC.

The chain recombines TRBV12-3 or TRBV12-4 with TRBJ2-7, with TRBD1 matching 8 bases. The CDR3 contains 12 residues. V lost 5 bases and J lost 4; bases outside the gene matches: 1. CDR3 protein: CASSTGGYEQYF. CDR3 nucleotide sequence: TGTGCCAGCAGTACAGGGGGTTACGAGCAGTACTTC.

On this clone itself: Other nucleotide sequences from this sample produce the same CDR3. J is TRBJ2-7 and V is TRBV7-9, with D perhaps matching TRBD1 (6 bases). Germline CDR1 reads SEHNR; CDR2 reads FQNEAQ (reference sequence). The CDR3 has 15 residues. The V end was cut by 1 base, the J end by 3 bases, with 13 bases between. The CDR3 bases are TGTGCCAGCAGCTTAGAGGTCGGCAGGGGCTACGAGCAGTACTTC. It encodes CASSLEVGRGYEQYF.

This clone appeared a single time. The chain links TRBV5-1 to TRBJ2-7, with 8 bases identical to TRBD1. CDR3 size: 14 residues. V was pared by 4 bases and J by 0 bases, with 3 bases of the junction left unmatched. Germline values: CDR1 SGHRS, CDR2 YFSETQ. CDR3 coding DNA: TGCGCCAGCAGCAATCAGGGGGCCTCCTACGAGCAGTACTTC. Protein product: CASSNQGASYEQYF.

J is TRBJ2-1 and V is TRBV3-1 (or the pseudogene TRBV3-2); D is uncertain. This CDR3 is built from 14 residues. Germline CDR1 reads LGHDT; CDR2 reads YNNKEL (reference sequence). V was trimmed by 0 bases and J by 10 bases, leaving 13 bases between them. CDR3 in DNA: TGTGCCAGCAGCCAAGATCTTACAGATCGGGAGCAGTTCTTC. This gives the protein CASSQDLTDREQFF.

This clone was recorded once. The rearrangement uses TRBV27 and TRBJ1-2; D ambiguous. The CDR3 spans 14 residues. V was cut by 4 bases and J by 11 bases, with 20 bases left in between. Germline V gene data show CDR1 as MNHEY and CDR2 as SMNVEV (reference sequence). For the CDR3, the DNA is TGTGCCAGCAGTTCTGCCCCCGGGATATCCGGTTACACCTTC. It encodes CASSSAPGISGYTF.

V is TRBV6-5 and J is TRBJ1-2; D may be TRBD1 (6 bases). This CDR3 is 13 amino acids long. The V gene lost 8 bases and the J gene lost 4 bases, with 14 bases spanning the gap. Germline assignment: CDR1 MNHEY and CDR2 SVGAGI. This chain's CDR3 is CASSLGGAYGYTF. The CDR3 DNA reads TGTGCCAGCTCCCTCGGGGGGGCCTATGGCTACACCTTC.

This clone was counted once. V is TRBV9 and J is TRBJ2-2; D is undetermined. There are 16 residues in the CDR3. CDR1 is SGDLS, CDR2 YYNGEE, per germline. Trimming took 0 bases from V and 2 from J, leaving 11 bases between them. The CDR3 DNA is TGTGCCAGCAGCGTAGCTACGGTCATAAACACCGGGGAGCTGTTTTTT. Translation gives CASSVATVINTGELFF.

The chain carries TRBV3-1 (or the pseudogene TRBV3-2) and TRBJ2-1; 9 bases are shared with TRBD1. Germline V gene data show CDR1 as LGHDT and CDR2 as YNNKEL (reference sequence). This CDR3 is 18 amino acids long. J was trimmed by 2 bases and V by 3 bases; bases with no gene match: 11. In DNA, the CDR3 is TGTGCCAGCAGCCACCGCCTCAGGGGACAGGGCACCTACAATGAGCAGTTCTTC. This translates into CASSHRLRGQGTYNEQFF.

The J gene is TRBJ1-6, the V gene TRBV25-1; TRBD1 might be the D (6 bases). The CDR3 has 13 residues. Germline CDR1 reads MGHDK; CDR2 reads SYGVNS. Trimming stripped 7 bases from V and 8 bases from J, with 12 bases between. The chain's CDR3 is CASTQGLHSPLHF. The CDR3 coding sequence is TGTGCCAGCACACAGGGTTTACATTCACCCCTCCACTTT.